A selection of T cell receptor beta chains follows, all from one sample in a study of low-dose radiotherapy and immunotherapy resistance in tumors. MiXCR, run by TCRdb on the reads, gives a single entry per CDR3 protein. The sample shows about 30,000 distinct CDR3 sequences, less than 65% of them seen only once. The sample was PBMCs, taken after low-dose radiotherapy plus immunotherapy. The source is a male donor with gallbladder cancer. CDR3s include the opening cysteine and the closing phenylalanine or tryptophan. The D gene is left open where the match is weak. A row's size may be missing; if present it is once, few, many or a size class.

>TRBV5-1|TRBJ1-1|TRBD1|-
CASSSGGTVTSYTEAFF
TGCGCCAGCAGCTCCGGCGGGACAGTAACGTCTTACACTGAAGCTTTCTTT
>TRBV29-1|TRBJ2-6|-|many
CSVGWAGANVLTF
TGCAGCGTTGGGTGGGCTGGGGCCAACGTCCTGACTTTC
>TRBV5-4|TRBJ1-1|TRBD1|many
CASSRSGTGSAEAFF
TGTGCCAGCAGCAGATCCGGGACAGGGTCGGCTGAAGCTTTCTTT
>TRBV18|TRBJ1-5|-|-
CASSRDISNQPQHF
TGTGCCAGCTCAAGGGACATTAGCAATCAGCCCCAGCATTTT
>TRBV18|TRBJ2-7|TRBD1|many
CASSPNMGTGFYEQYF
TGTGCCAGCTCACCAAATATGGGGACAGGGTTCTACGAGCAGTACTTC
>TRBV29-1|TRBJ1-2|TRBD1|many
CSVAGTGVQGYTF
TGCAGCGTTGCCGGGACAGGGGTTCAGGGCTACACCTTC
>TRBV2|TRBJ2-7|-|-
CASSAYEQYF
TGTGCCAGCAGTGCCTACGAGCAGTACTTC
>TRBV9|TRBJ2-7|TRBD2|-
CASSPGLATNEQYF
TGTGCCAGCAGCCCTGGACTAGCAACGAACGAGCAGTACTTC
>TRBV7-9|TRBJ2-1|TRBD2|-
CASMPGRNNEQFF
TGTGCCAGCATGCCCGGGAGGAACAATGAGCAGTTCTTC
>TRBV27|TRBJ2-7|-|-
CASSLSGQGKYEQYF
TGTGCCAGCAGTTTATCAGGTCAGGGGAAATACGAGCAGTACTTC
>TRBV20-1|TRBJ2-5|-|many
CSARPSGGMETQYF
TGCAGTGCTAGACCCTCAGGGGGGATGGAGACCCAGTACTTC
>TRBV29-1|TRBJ2-5|TRBD2|-
CSVGLAGLQETQYF
TGCAGCGTGGGACTAGCGGGCCTACAAGAGACCCAGTACTTC
>TRBV29-1|TRBJ1-1|TRBD1|-
CSVVGTGGAPDTEAFF
TGCAGCGTTGTCGGGACAGGGGGCGCGCCGGACACTGAAGCTTTCTTT
>TRBV6-2/TRBV6-3|TRBJ2-3|-|medium-sized
CASSQTSISADTQYF
TGCGCCAGCAGCCAGACTAGTATTAGCGCAGATACGCAGTATTTT
>TRBV5-6|TRBJ2-5|TRBD2|-
CASSRILAGVGETQYF
TGTGCCAGCAGCCGGATTCTAGCGGGAGTCGGGGAGACCCAGTACTTC
>TRBV4-2|TRBJ2-3|-|-
CASSQGTATDTQYF
TGTGCCAGCAGCCAAGGAACTGCCACAGATACGCAGTATTTT
>TRBV7-6|TRBJ2-3|-|many
CASSLSPGTTDTQYF
TGTGCCAGCAGCTTATCCCCAGGAACCACAGATACGCAGTATTTT
>TRBV20-1|TRBJ2-2|TRBD2|few
CSARTSGVNTGELFF
TGCAGTGCTAGAACTAGCGGGGTGAACACCGGGGAGCTGTTTTTT
>TRBV3-1|TRBJ2-7|-|-
CASSQKREQYF
TGTGCCAGCAGCCAGAAGCGCGAGCAGTACTTC
>TRBV5-6|TRBJ2-7|-|-
CASGNRDEQYF
TGTGCCAGCGGAAACAGGGACGAGCAGTACTTC
>TRBV5-1|TRBJ2-2|-|medium-sized
CASSSLTGELFF
TGCGCCAGCAGCTCCTTAACCGGGGAGCTGTTTTTT
>TRBV12-3/TRBV12-4|TRBJ2-5|-|-
CASSLIEGETQYF
TGTGCCAGCAGTTTAATCGAGGGAGAGACCCAGTACTTC
>TRBV5-6|TRBJ2-3|TRBD2|-
CASSFHRGEGYHGTDTQYF
TGTGCCAGCAGCTTCCACCGGGGGGAGGGATACCATGGCACAGATACGCAGTATTTT
>TRBV19|TRBJ2-1|-|few
CASASQGRVNEQFF
TGTGCCAGCGCCTCGCAGGGAAGGGTCAATGAGCAGTTCTTC
>TRBV15|TRBJ2-3|-|medium-sized
CATSIPRGLDTDTQYF
TGTGCCACCAGCATACCGAGGGGTCTAGACACAGATACGCAGTATTTT
>TRBV7-2|TRBJ2-1|-|-
CASGFQRNEQFF
TGTGCCAGCGGCTTTCAGCGTAATGAGCAGTTCTTC
>TRBV11-2|TRBJ2-5|-|medium-sized
CASSLGHGQETQYF
TGTGCCAGCAGCTTAGGGCACGGCCAAGAGACCCAGTACTTC
>TRBV27|TRBJ2-2|-|many
CASSRGLTNTGELFF
TGTGCCAGCAGTCGCGGACTAACGAACACCGGGGAGCTGTTTTTT
>TRBV28|TRBJ2-7|-|many
CASRLQGLSDYEQYF
TGTGCCAGCAGGCTTCAGGGTTTATCGGACTACGAGCAGTACTTC
>TRBV10-3|TRBJ1-6|-|-
CAISGTASSYNSPLHF
TGTGCCATCAGTGGGACAGCCTCTTCCTATAATTCACCCCTCCACTTT
>TRBV6-1|TRBJ2-2|-|-
CASRATGHFTGELFF
TGTGCCAGCAGAGCTACGGGACACTTCACCGGGGAGCTGTTTTTT
>TRBV6-2/TRBV6-3|TRBJ2-7|TRBD2|many
CASSEITSGRAYEQYF
TGTGCCAGCAGTGAAATAACTAGCGGGAGGGCCTACGAGCAGTACTTC
>TRBV29-1|TRBJ2-5|TRBD2|-
CSVEDARGGGAGQETQYF
TGCAGCGTTGAAGATGCCCGAGGCGGGGGGGCCGGCCAAGAGACCCAGTACTTC
>TRBV6-1|TRBJ2-1|TRBD2|-
CASGLAGSEAEQFF
TGTGCCAGCGGCCTAGCGGGATCTGAGGCTGAGCAGTTCTTC
>TRBV7-4|TRBJ1-4|-|many
CASTPTGPHEKLFF
TGTGCCAGCACCCCGACAGGCCCTCATGAAAAACTGTTTTTT
>TRBV5-1|TRBJ2-3|-|medium-sized
CASSRGQPVDTQYF
TGCGCCAGCAGTAGAGGGCAACCGGTGGATACGCAGTATTTT
>TRBV5-5|TRBJ2-1|TRBD2|-
CASSLLTTSGKYNEQFF
TGTGCCAGCAGCTTACTGACAACTAGCGGGAAATACAATGAGCAGTTCTTC
>TRBV12-3/TRBV12-4|TRBJ2-7|TRBD1|many
CASSSRRDRGYEQYF
TGTGCCAGCAGCAGCCGACGGGACAGGGGGTACGAGCAGTACTTC
>TRBV19|TRBJ2-1|-|many
CASKDGVPANEQFF
TGTGCCAGTAAAGATGGGGTCCCGGCAAATGAGCAGTTCTTC
>TRBV18|TRBJ2-3|-|few
CASSRPGTQYF
TGTGCCAGCTCTCGTCCGGGTACGCAGTATTTT
>TRBV6-5|TRBJ2-7|-|-
CASSQGLGEQYF
TGTGCCAGCAGCCAGGGGTTGGGCGAGCAGTACTTC
>TRBV29-1|TRBJ2-3|-|medium-sized
CSVEDWRDERVVDTQYF
TGCAGCGTTGAAGATTGGAGGGACGAGCGGGTCGTAGATACGCAGTATTTT
>TRBV5-1|TRBJ2-3|-|-
CASSSKIRDLDTQYF
TGCGCCAGCAGCAGTAAAATCAGGGACCTAGATACGCAGTATTTT
>TRBV6-6|TRBJ2-7|-|-
CASSGGLIVYEQYF
TGTGCCAGCAGTGGTGGACTAATTGTCTACGAGCAGTACTTC
>TRBV20-1|TRBJ2-1|-|-
CSARDIRGYNEQFF
TGCAGTGCTAGAGATATTAGGGGGTACAATGAGCAGTTCTTC
>TRBV28|TRBJ2-3|-|medium-sized
CASRTLLAPDTQYF
TGTGCCAGCAGAACCCTACTAGCACCAGATACGCAGTATTTT
>TRBV7-8|TRBJ1-1|-|medium-sized
CASSHPGRNTEAFF
TGTGCCAGCAGCCATCCGGGACGGAACACTGAAGCTTTCTTT
>TRBV29-1|TRBJ2-2|-|-
CSVDSQLTGELFF
TGCAGCGTTGACTCGCAGCTCACCGGGGAGCTGTTTTTT
>TRBV12-3/TRBV12-4|TRBJ1-1|-|many
CASRTGTSNTEAFF
TGTGCCAGCAGGACCGGGACATCAAACACTGAAGCTTTCTTT
>TRBV28|TRBJ2-7|TRBD1|many
CASSLGTGRPYF
TGTGCCAGCAGCCTCGGGACAGGTCGCCCCTACTTC
>TRBV3-1|TRBJ2-1|TRBD2|few
CASTRGGMYNEQFF
TGTGCCAGCACCCGCGGGGGTATGTACAATGAGCAGTTCTTC
>TRBV18|TRBJ2-3|-|once
CASSPPTPRGTDTQYF
TGTGCCAGCTCACCACCGACTCCGCGGGGCACAGATACGCAGTATTTT
>TRBV23-1|TRBJ1-6|-|medium-sized
CASSNGRYNSPLHF
TGCGCCAGCAGTAACGGACGGTATAATTCACCCCTCCACTTT